Listed below are T cell receptor beta chains from one sample, sequenced in a study of shared clonotypes between healthy human individuals. TCRdb keeps only in-frame clones here, not all; method: immunoSEQ multiplex PCR. The table records about 2,500,000 clones, over 85% of them present only once. The sample consisted of naive CD4+ T cells sorted from blood. The receptors were sampled from a man aged 18 to 35 in good health. CDR3s include the opening cysteine and the closing phenylalanine or tryptophan. Fields, in order: D gene, clone size, V gene, J gene, CDR3 DNA, CDR3 protein. D genes are given only for firm matches. Some rows have no size entry. The others give once, few or many, or a class for an expanded clone.

-	-	TRBV7-9	TRBJ2-3	TGTGCCAGCAGCTTAAATCCCTCAGATACGCAGTATTTT	CASSLNPSDTQYF
-	-	TRBV19	TRBJ1-1	TGTGCCAGTAGTATAGGAAGAGGAAAGAACACTGAAGCTTTCTTT	CASSIGRGKNTEAFF
-	-	TRBV6-1	TRBJ2-7	TGTGCCAGCAGTGCCAGGGACACCTCCTACGAGCAGTACTTC	CASSARDTSYEQYF
-	once	TRBV7-9	TRBJ2-3	TGTGCCAGCAGGGTATTGGGTGGCACAGATACGCAGTATTTT	CASRVLGGTDTQYF
-	-	TRBV28	TRBJ2-7	TGTGCCAGCAGTTTTTCTGCGTTACGACCTCCTAAGTCCTACGAGCAGTACTTC	CASSFSALRPPKSYEQYF
-	-	TRBV7-2	TRBJ1-5	TGTGCCAGCAGCTCGACAGGCCCCAATCAGCCCCAGCATTTT	CASSSTGPNQPQHF
-	once	TRBV5-1	TRBJ2-3	TGCGCCAGCAGCAGGAGCTACAGGGAAGCAGATACGCAGTATTTT	CASSRSYREADTQYF
TRBD1	-	TRBV2	TRBJ2-5	TGTGCCAGTCGACAGGGCGGGGAGACCCAGTACTTC	CASRQGGETQYF
-	-	TRBV16	TRBJ1-2	TGTGCCAGCAGCCAATTTTCAGATCTCTATGGCTACACCTTC	CASSQFSDLYGYTF
-	-	TRBV28	TRBJ1-4	TGTGCCAGCAGGCGGACAGAAGCTAGGGCTAATGAAAAACTGTTTTTT	CASRRTEARANEKLFF
TRBD2	-	TRBV9	TRBJ2-7	TGTGCCAGCAGCGTAGGGGTTAGCGGGGCCCACGAGCAGTACTTC	CASSVGVSGAHEQYF
-	-	TRBV5-4	TRBJ2-1	TGTGCCAGCAGCCTGGGAGTAGGGGTGACCAATGAGCAGTTCTTC	CASSLGVGVTNEQFF
-	-	TRBV15	TRBJ2-2	TGTGCCACCAGCAGAGATTTGGGGGGGCGATCCGGGGAGCTGTTTTTT	CATSRDLGGRSGELFF
-	-	TRBV6-1	TRBJ2-7	TGTGCCAGCAGTGAAGGGAGGTTCTACGAGCAGTACTTC	CASSEGRFYEQYF
-	-	TRBV19	TRBJ1-2	TGTGCCAGTAGTATAGGGCGACTCTATGGCTACACCTTC	CASSIGRLYGYTF
-	-	TRBV14	TRBJ2-7	TGTGCCAGCAGCCAAGAACGCGGGACCATCTACGAGCAGTACTTC	CASSQERGTIYEQYF
TRBD2	-	TRBV2	TRBJ2-2	TGTGCCAGCAGTTTGGGACTAGCGGGGTACACCGGGGAGCTGTTTTTT	CASSLGLAGYTGELFF
-	-	TRBV6-6	TRBJ1-4	TGTGCCAGCAGTTACTTGGGGGGGGGTGAAAAACTGTTTTTT	CASSYLGGGEKLFF
-	-	TRBV10-3	TRBJ1-1	TGTGCCATCAGGCCTCGGGAGAGTAACACTGAAGCTTTCTTT	CAIRPRESNTEAFF
-	few	TRBV14	TRBJ1-4	TGTGCCAGCAGCCAAGGGCCGGGGTCCGGGAAACTGTTTTTT	CASSQGPGSGKLFF
TRBD2	-	TRBV7-2	TRBJ2-3	TGTGCCAGCAGCCAAGCTCCCGGTAGCGGGAGCCCAGATACGCAGTATTTT	CASSQAPGSGSPDTQYF
-	once	TRBV18	TRBJ2-5	TGTGCCAGCTCACCAGGGCTCGCCGAGACCCAGTACTTC	CASSPGLAETQYF
-	-	TRBV27	TRBJ2-7	TGTGCCAGCACGTCGACCGGGACTGGGAGGTACGAGCAGTACTTC	CASTSTGTGRYEQYF
-	-	TRBV21-1	TRBJ2-1	TGTGCCAGCTGTCCAACGTTAAGGAATGAGCAGTTCTTC	CASCPTLRNEQFF
-	-	TRBV15	TRBJ1-3	TGTGCCACCAGCAGAGTAGGGGGGACTGGAAACACCATATATTTT	CATSRVGGTGNTIYF
-	-	TRBV19	TRBJ2-7	TGTGCCAGTAGTCCCCCGGGCCTCTCCTACGAGCAGTACTTC	CASSPPGLSYEQYF
TRBD2	-	TRBV15	TRBJ2-1	TGTGCCACCAGCAGAGGAGTGGCTAGCGGGGGCTCCTACAATGAGCAGTTCTTC	CATSRGVASGGSYNEQFF
-	few	TRBV30	TRBJ1-1	TGTGCCTGGAGTAGACTGGCCACTGAAGCTTTCTTT	CAWSRLATEAFF
TRBD1	-	TRBV10-2	TRBJ2-2	TGCGCCAGCAGCCTACTGGGACAGGGGGCTCCCGGGGAGCTGTTTTTT	CASSLLGQGAPGELFF
-	-	TRBV6-5	TRBJ1-4	TGTGCCAGCAGTTACTCTCCATCCGGGAGTGAAAAACTGTTTTTT	CASSYSPSGSEKLFF
-	-	TRBV5-4	TRBJ2-1	TGTGCCAGCAGCCTGGACAGTGGCACCTACAATGAGCAGTTCTTC	CASSLDSGTYNEQFF
-	-	TRBV7-2	TRBJ2-1	TGTGCCAGCAGCTTAAGTAGTACTGGACGAGGGTACAATGAGCAGTTCTTC	CASSLSSTGRGYNEQFF
-	-	TRBV5-1	TRBJ1-2	TGCGCCAGCAGCTTGGAAGGCCCTACTAGCGGCTACACCTTC	CASSLEGPTSGYTF
TRBD1	-	TRBV11-2	TRBJ2-7	TGTGCCAGCAGCCCCCGGGACAGCACCTACGAGCAGTACTTC	CASSPRDSTYEQYF
TRBD1	-	TRBV18	TRBJ2-7	TGTGCCAGCTCACCCTCTGACAGGGTAACGGACGAGCAGTACTTC	CASSPSDRVTDEQYF
-	-	TRBV5-1	TRBJ1-1	TGCGCCAGCAGCTTGGGGGGCGGGCTTTTGAACACTGAAGCTTTCTTT	CASSLGGGLLNTEAFF
TRBD1	-	TRBV15	TRBJ2-7	TGTGCCACCAGTCAAGACAGGGGGATTACCTACGAGCAGTACTTC	CATSQDRGITYEQYF